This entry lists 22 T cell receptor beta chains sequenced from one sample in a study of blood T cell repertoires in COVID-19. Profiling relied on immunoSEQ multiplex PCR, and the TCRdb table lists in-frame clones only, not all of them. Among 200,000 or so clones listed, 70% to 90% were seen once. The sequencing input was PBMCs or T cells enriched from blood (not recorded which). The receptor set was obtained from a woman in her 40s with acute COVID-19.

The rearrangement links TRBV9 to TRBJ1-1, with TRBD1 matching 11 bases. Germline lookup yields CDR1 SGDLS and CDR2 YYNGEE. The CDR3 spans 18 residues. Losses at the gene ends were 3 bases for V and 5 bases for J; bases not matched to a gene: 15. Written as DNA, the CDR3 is TGTGCCAGCAGCGCTCGACCGGGACAGGGGGTGTCGAGGACTGAAGCTTTCTTT. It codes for CASSARPGQGVSRTEAFF.

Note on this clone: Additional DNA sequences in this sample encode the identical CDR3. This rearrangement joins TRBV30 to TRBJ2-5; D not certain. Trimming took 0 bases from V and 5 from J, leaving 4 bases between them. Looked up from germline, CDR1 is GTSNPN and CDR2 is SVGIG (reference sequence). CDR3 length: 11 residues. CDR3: CAWSVRETQYF. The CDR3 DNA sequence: TGTGCCTGGAGTGTGAGGGAGACCCAGTACTTC.

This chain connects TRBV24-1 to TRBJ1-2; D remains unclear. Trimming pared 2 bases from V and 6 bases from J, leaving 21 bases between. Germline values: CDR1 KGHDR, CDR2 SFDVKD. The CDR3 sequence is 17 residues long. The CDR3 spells CATSDSRAAGIADGYTF. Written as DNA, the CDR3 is TGTGCCACCAGTGATTCAAGGGCAGCGGGGATTGCGGATGGCTACACCTTC.

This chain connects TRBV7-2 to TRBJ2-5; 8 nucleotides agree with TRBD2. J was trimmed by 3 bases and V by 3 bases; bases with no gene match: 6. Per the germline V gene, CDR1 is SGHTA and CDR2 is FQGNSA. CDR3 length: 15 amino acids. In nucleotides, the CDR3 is TGTGCCAGCAGCTTCGGGACTAGTATTGAAGAGACCCAGTACTTC. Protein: CASSFGTSIEETQYF.

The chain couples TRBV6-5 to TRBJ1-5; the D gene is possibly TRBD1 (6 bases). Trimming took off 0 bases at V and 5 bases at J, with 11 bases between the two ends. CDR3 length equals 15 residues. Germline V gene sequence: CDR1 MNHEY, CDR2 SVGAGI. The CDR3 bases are TGTGCCAGCAGTTACTCCTTAGGGGGAGATCAGCCCCAGCATTTT. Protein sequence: CASSYSLGGDQPQHF.

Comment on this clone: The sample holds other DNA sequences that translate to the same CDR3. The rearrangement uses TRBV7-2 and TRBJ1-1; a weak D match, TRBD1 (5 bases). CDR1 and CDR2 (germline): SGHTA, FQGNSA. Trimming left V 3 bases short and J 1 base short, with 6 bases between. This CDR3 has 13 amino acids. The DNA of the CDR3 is TGTGCCAGCAGCTTGACAGAGAACACTGAAGCTTTCTTT. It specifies CASSLTENTEAFF.

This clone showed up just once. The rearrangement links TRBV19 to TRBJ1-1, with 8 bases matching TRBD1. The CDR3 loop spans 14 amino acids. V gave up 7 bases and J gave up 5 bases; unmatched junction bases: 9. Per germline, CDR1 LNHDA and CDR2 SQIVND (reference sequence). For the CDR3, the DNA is TGTGCCAGTACCACGACAGGGGTCGAAACTGAAGCTTTCTTT. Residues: CASTTTGVETEAFF.

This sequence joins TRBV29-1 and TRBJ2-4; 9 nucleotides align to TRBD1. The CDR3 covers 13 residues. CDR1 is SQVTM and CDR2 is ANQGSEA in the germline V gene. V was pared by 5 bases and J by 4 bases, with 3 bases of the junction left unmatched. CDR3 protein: CSVTGTGKNIQYF. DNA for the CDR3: TGCAGCGTTACCGGGACAGGGAAAAACATTCAGTACTTC.

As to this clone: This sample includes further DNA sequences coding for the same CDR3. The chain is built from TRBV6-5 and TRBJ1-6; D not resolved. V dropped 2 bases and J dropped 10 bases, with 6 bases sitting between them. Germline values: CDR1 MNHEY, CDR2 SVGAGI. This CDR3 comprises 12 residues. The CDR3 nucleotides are TGTGCCAGCAGTTACGCGGGGTCACCCCTCCACTTT. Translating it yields CASSYAGSPLHF.

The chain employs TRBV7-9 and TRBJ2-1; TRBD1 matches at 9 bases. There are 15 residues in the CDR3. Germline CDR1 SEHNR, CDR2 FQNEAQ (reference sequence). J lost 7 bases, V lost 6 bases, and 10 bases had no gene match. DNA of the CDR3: TGTGCCAGCAGGCTACAGGGGGCGTCGGCAAATGAGCAGTTCTTC. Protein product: CASRLQGASANEQFF. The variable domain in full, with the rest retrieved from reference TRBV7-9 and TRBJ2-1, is DTGVSQNPRHKITKRGQNVTFRCDPISEHNRLYWYRQTLGQGPEFLTYFQNEAQLEKSRLLSDRFSAERPKGSFSTLEIQRTEQGDSAMYLCASRLQGASANEQFFGPGTRLTVL.

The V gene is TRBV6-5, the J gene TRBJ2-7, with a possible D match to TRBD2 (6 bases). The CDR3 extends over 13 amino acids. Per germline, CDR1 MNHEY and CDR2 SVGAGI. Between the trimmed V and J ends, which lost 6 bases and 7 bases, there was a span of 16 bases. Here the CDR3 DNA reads TGTGCCAGCAGCGTATATCCCGGGGGAGAGCAGTACTTC. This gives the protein CASSVYPGGEQYF.

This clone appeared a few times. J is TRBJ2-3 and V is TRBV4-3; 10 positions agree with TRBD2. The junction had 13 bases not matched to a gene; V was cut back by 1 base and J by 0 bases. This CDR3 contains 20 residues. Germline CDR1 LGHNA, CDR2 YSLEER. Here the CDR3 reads CASSQAGASGRLPSTDTQYF. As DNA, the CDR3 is TGCGCCAGCAGCCAAGCCGGGGCTAGCGGGAGACTTCCTAGCACAGATACGCAGTATTTT.

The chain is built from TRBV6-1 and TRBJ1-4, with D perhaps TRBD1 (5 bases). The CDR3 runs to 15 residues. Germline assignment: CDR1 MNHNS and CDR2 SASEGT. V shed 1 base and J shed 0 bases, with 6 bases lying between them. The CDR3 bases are TGTGCCAGCAGTGAAGTAGGGGCAACTAATGAAAAACTGTTTTTT. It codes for CASSEVGATNEKLFF.

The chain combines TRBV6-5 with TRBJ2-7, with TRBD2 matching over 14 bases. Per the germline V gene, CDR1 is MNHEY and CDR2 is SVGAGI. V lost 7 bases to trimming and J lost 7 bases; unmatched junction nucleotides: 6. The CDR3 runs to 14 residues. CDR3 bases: TGTGCCAGCATTCGACTAGCGGGAGGGGGAGAGCAGTACTTC. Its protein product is CASIRLAGGGEQYF.

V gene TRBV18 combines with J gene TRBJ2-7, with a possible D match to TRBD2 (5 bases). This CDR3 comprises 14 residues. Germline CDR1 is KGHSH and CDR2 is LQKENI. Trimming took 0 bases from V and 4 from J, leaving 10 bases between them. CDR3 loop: CASSPPTGSYEQYF. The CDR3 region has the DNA TGTGCCAGCTCACCACCGACGGGGAGTTACGAGCAGTACTTC.

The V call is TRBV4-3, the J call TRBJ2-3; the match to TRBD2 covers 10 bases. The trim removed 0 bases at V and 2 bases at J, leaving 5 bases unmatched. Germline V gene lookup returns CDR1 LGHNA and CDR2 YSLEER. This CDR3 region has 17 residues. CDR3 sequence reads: CASSQDGTSGNTDTQYF. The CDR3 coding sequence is TGCGCCAGCAGCCAAGATGGAACTAGCGGGAACACAGATACGCAGTATTTT.

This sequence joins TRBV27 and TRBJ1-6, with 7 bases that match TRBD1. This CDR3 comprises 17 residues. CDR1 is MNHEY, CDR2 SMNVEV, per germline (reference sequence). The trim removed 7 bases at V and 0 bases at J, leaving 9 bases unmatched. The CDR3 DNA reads TGTGCCAGCACCCCGGGACAGCCCAACTCCTATAATTCACCCCTCCACTTT. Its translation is CASTPGQPNSYNSPLHF.

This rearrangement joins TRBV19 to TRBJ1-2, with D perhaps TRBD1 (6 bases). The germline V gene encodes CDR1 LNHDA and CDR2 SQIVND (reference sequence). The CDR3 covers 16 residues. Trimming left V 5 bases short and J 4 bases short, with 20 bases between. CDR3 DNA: TGTGCCAGTAGTGTCTCCGGGACAAGCACGGGCTATGGCTACACCTTC. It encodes CASSVSGTSTGYGYTF.

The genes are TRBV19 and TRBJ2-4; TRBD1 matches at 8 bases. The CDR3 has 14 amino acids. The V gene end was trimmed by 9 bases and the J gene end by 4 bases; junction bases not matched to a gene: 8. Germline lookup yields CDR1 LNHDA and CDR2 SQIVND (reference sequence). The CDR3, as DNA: TGTGCCAGGGAGGTTGGGGACAGGAAAAACATTCAGTACTTC. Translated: CAREVGDRKNIQYF.

This chain's CDR3 is CASSTTSGITGELFF. DNA for the CDR3: TGTGCCAGTAGTACGACTAGCGGTATCACCGGGGAGCTGTTTTTT. V and J are TRBV19 and TRBJ2-2; 9 nucleotides line up with TRBD2. J gave up 4 bases and V 4 bases, and 4 bases lay outside the gene matches. This CDR3 spans 15 amino acids. Germline V gene lookup returns CDR1 LNHDA and CDR2 SQIVND (reference sequence).

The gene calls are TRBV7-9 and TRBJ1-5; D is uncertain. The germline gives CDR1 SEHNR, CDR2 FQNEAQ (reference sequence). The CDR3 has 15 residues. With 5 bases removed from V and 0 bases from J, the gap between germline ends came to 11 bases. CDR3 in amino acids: CASSPGKNSNQPQHF. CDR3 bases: TGTGCCAGCAGCCCGGGAAAGAATAGCAATCAGCCCCAGCATTTT.

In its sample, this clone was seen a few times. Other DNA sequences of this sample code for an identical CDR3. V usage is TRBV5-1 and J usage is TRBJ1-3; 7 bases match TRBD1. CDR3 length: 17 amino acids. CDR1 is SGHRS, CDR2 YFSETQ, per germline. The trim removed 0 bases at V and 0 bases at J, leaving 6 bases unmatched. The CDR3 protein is CASSLAGGTSSGNTIYF. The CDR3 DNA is TGCGCCAGCAGCTTGGCAGGGGGAACTAGCTCTGGAAACACCATATATTTT.